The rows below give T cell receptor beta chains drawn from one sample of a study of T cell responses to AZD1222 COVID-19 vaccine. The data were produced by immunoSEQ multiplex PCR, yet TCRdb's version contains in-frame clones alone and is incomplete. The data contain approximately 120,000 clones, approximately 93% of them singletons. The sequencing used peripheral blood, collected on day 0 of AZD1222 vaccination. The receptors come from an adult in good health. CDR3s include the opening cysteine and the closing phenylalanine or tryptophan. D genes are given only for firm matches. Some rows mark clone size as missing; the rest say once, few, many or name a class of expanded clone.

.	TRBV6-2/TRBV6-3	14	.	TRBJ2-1	CASSYSRAANEQFF	TGTGCCAGCAGTTACTCGAGGGCAGCGAATGAGCAGTTCTTC
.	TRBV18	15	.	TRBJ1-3	CASSPLISSGNTIYF	TGTGCCAGCTCACCACTCATAAGCTCTGGAAACACCATATATTTT
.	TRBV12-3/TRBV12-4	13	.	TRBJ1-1	CASRRDSSTEAFF	TGTGCCAGCAGACGAGACAGCTCCACTGAAGCTTTCTTT
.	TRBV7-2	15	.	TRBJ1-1	CASSPPPGAITEAFF	TGTGCCAGCAGCCCCCCGCCGGGGGCAATTACTGAAGCTTTCTTT
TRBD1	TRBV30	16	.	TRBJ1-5	CAWTKQGAEFKQPQHF	TGTGCCTGGACCAAACAGGGGGCGGAATTTAAACAGCCCCAGCATTTT
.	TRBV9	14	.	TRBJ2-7	CASSVDVLDYEQYF	TGTGCCAGCAGCGTAGATGTTCTGGACTACGAGCAGTACTTC
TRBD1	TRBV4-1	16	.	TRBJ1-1	CASSPLFPGTGGEPGF	TGCGCCAGCAGCCCTCTTTTTCCAGGGACAGGGGGCGAGCCCGGTTTT
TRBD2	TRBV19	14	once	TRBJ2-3	CASSGLAGADTQYF	TGTGCCAGTAGCGGACTAGCGGGGGCAGATACGCAGTATTTT
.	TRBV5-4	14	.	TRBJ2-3	CASSLPTDTDTQYF	TGTGCCAGCAGCCTTCCGACAGATACAGATACGCAGTATTTT
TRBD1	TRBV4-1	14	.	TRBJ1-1	CASSLRTGYTEAFF	TGCGCCAGCAGCCTTCGGACAGGGTACACTGAAGCTTTCTTT
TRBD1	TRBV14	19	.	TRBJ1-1	CASSPTWDRVGKGNTEAFF	TGTGCCAGCAGCCCTACGTGGGACAGGGTAGGAAAAGGGAACACTGAAGCTTTCTTT
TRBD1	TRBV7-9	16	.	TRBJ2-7	CASSPTRDRGRVEQYF	TGTGCCAGCAGCCCCACCCGTGACAGGGGCCGAGTCGAGCAGTACTTC
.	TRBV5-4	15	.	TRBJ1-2	CASSLVGGANYGYTF	TGTGCCAGCAGCTTGGTGGGAGGGGCCAACTATGGCTACACCTTC
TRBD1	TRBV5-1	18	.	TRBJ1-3	CASSQSITAQGTGNTIYF	TGCGCCAGCAGCCAATCAATTACGGCACAGGGGACTGGAAACACCATATATTTT
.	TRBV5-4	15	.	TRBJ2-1	CASSLKGGGYNEQFF	TGTGCCAGCAGCCTTAAGGGAGGGGGTTACAATGAGCAGTTCTTC
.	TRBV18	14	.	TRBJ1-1	CASSPGRADTEAFF	TGTGCCAGCTCACCGGGCAGGGCAGACACTGAAGCTTTCTTT
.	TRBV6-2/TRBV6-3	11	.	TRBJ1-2	CASSYNYGYTF	TGTGCCAGCAGTTATAACTATGGCTACACCTTC
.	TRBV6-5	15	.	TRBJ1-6	CASRPTSIYNSPLHF	TGTGCCAGCAGACCCACTAGCATCTATAATTCACCCCTCCACTTT
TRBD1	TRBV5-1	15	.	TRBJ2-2	CASSLAGTDTGELFF	TGCGCCAGCAGCTTGGCCGGGACAGACACCGGGGAGCTGTTTTTT
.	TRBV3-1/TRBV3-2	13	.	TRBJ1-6	CASSQRGDSPLHF	TGTGCCAGCAGCCAGCGAGGGGATTCACCCCTCCACTTT
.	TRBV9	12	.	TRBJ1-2	CASSDEGLGYTF	TGTGCCAGCAGCGACGAGGGGCTCGGCTACACCTTC
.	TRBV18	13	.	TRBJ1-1	CASSFTGNTEAFF	TGTGCCAGCTCATTCACAGGGAACACTGAAGCTTTCTTT
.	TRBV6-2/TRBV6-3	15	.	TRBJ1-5	CASSYSGWSNQPQHF	TGTGCCAGCAGTTACTCAGGGTGGAGCAATCAGCCCCAGCATTTT
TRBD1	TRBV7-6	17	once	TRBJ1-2	CASSLASAGQGLYGYTF	TGTGCCAGCAGCCTGGCCTCTGCGGGACAGGGACTCTATGGCTACACCTTC
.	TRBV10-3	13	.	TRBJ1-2	CAISFPGTNGYTF	TGTGCCATCAGTTTCCCTGGGACAAATGGCTACACCTTC
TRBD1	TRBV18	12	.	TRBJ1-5	CASSDRNQPQHF	TGTGCCAGCTCGGACAGGAATCAGCCCCAGCATTTT
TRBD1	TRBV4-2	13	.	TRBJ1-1	CASSQDRGRGAFF	TGTGCCAGCAGCCAGGACAGGGGGCGAGGAGCTTTCTTT
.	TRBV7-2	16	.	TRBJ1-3	CASSLNPSSTGDTIYF	TGTGCCAGCAGCCTGAACCCCAGCTCCACGGGGGACACCATATATTTT
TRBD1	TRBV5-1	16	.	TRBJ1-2	CASSLRSDRGAHGYTF	TGCGCCAGCAGCTTGAGGAGCGACAGGGGGGCCCATGGCTACACCTTC
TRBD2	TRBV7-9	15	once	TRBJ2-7	CASSSTSGDSYEQYF	TGTGCCAGCAGTTCAACTAGCGGGGATTCCTACGAGCAGTACTTC
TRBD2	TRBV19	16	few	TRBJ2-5	CASSIEGLSGGATQYF	TGTGCCAGTAGTATCGAGGGACTAAGCGGGGGAGCGACCCAGTACTTC
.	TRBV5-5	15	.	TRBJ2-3	CASSFNPVGTDTQYF	TGTGCCAGCAGCTTTAATCCCGTGGGCACAGATACGCAGTATTTT
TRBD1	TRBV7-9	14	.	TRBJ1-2	CASSMLTGSYGYTF	TGTGCCAGCAGCATGCTGACAGGGTCCTATGGCTACACCTTC
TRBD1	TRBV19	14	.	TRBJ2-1	CASSIGQASLRQFF	TGTGCCAGTAGTATCGGACAGGCCTCCCTCCGGCAGTTCTTC
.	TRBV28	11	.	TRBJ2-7	CASSPGYEQYF	TGTGCCAGCAGCCCGGGCTACGAGCAGTACTTC
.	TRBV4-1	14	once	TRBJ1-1	CASSLLDSNTEAFF	TGCGCCAGCAGCCTCTTGGACAGCAACACTGAAGCTTTCTTT
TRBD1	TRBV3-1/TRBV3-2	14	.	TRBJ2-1	CASSQGYRGNEQFF	TGTGCCAGCAGCCAAGGCTACAGGGGGAATGAGCAGTTCTTC
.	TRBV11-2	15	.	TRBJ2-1	CASSFLASSYNEQFF	TGTGCCAGCAGCTTTTTGGCTTCCTCCTACAATGAGCAGTTCTTC
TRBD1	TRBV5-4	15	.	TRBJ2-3	CASSSGTGSKNTQYF	TGTGCCAGCTCCTCCGGGACAGGGAGTAAAAATACGCAGTATTTT
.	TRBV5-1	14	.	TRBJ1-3	CASSLAEWGNTIYF	TGCGCCAGCAGCTTGGCTGAGTGGGGAAACACCATATATTTT
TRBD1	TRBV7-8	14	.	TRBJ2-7	CASSNRDRLAEQYF	TGTGCCAGCAGCAACAGGGACAGGTTGGCCGAGCAGTACTTC
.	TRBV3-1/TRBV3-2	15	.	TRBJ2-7	CASSLGGGYGYEQYF	TGTGCCAGCAGCCTGGGGGGGGGCTACGGGTACGAGCAGTACTTC
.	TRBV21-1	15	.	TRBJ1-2	CASSKRAGRGYGYTF	TGTGCCAGCAGCAAAAGGGCGGGGCGCGGGTATGGCTACACCTTC
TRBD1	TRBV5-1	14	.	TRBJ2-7	CASSLWDRAYEQYF	TGCGCCAGCAGCTTGTGGGACAGGGCCTACGAGCAGTACTTC
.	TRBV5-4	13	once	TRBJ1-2	CASSLGAAYGYTF	TGTGCCAGCAGCTTGGGGGCAGCCTATGGCTACACCTTC